This section outlines one TCR beta chain sequence together with its context. The antigen is not known. The data are from a study of T cell responses to AZD1222 COVID-19 vaccine. Regarding the study as a whole: Nearly half of spike-specific TCRs reportedly go after variant regions that carry no mutations. Distributed over spike, vaccine-associated CD4 TCRs predominated at 160-218 and 743-854. Donors skewed white British and female; clonal diversity was possibly underestimated. It was only 6 or 7 AZD1222 recipients who were seropositive at baseline.

The germline V and J ends were trimmed by 1 base and 2 bases, with 7 bases remaining between them. CDR1 LNHDA and CDR2 SQIVND come from the germline V gene (reference sequence). This CDR3 spans 14 amino acids. The method was immunoSEQ multiplex PCR; TCRdb's version includes in-frame clones alone and lacks a portion of them. The table lists more than 95,000 clones, approximately 83% of them singletons. The chain couples TRBV19 to TRBJ2-3; no definite D call. The clonotype was recovered from an adult in good health. Sequences were derived from peripheral blood, sampled on day 0 of MenACWY control vaccination. The CDR3 is CASSIGRNTDTQYF. The CDR3 coding sequence is TGTGCCAGTAGTATAGGAAGGAACACAGATACGCAGTATTTT. Using reference TRBV19 and TRBJ2-3 for the parts outside the CDR3, the full variable domain is DGGITQSPKYLFRKEGQNVTLSCEQNLNHDAMYWYRQDPGQGLRLIYYSQIVNDFQKGDIAEGYSVSREKKESFPLTVTSAQKNPTAFYLCASSIGRNTDTQYFGPGTRLTVL.